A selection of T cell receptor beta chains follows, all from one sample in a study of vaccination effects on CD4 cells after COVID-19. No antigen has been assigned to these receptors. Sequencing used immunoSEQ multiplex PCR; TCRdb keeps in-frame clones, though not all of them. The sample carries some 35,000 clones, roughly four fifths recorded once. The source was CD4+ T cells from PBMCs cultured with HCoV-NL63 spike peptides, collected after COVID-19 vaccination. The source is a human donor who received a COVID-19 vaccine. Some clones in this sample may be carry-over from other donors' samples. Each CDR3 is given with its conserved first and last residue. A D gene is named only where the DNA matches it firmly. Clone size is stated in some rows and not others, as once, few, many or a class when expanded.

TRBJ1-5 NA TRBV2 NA TGTGCCAGCAGAGACAAGGGGCAGTTTTATCAGCCCCAGCATTTT CASRDKGQFYQPQHF
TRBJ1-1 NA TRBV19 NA TGTGCCAGTAGTTCAGATCAGGGGAAGGCCGAAGCTTTCTTT CASSSDQGKAEAFF
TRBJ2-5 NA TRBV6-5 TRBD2 TGTGCCAGCAGAACGGGAGGGGTGCAGACCCAGTACTTC CASRTGGVQTQYF
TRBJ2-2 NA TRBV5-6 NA TGTGCCAGCAGCTTGTTGGGGGGCGCGTCCGGGGAGCTGTTTTTT CASSLLGGASGELFF
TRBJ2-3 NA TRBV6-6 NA TGTGCCAGCAGACCCCCGCTAGCTAGGAACTCGGATACGCAGTATTTT CASRPPLARNSDTQYF
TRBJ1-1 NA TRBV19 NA TGTGCCAGTAGTATAGGCCGTGGAGGGCTTATGAACACTGAAGCTTTCTTT CASSIGRGGLMNTEAFF
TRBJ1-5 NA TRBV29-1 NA TGCAGCGCCCAAGGGGGGGAAGGTCAGCCCCAGCATTTT CSAQGGEGQPQHF
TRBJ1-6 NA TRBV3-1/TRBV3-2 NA TGTGCCAGCAGCCGCGGACACCCCTTATCCTATAATTCACCCCTCCACTTT CASSRGHPLSYNSPLHF
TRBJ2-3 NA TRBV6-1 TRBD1 TGTGCCAGCAGTGATGCGGGACAGGGGGCAGATACGCAGTATTTT CASSDAGQGADTQYF
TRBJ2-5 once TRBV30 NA TGTGCCTGGAGAGGTAGCTGGGAGACCCAGTACTTC CAWRGSWETQYF
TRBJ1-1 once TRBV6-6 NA TGTGCCAGCAGGGGAATGAACACTGAAGCTTTCTTT CASRGMNTEAFF
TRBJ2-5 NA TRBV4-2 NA TGTGCCAGCAGCCAAGGCGGCCGAGAGACCCAGTACTTC CASSQGGRETQYF
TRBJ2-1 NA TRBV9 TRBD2 TGTGCCAGCAGCGTAGGCTCGGGGGGGGCCGGTTATGAGCAGTTCTTC CASSVGSGGAGYEQFF
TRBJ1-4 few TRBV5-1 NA TGCGCCAGCAGCTTGGGTCTCAGGGACTTCAATGAAAAACTGTTTTTT CASSLGLRDFNEKLFF
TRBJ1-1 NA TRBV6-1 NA TGTGCCAGCAGTGAAGGTAGATTCATGAACACTGAAGCTTTCTTT CASSEGRFMNTEAFF
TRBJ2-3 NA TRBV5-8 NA TGTGCCAGCAGCTTGGCACGGACCCCTGGGCCCACAGATACGCAGTATTTT CASSLARTPGPTDTQYF
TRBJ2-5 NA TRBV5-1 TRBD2 TGCGCCAGCAGCTTGAGGCCCGGGACTAGCGGTGAAGAGACCCAGTACTTC CASSLRPGTSGEETQYF
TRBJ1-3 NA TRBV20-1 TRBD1 TGCAGTGCTAGTGGTGGCAGGGGGCCAGGAAACACCATATATTTT CSASGGRGPGNTIYF
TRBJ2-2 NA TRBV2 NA TGTGCCAGCAAGGGGGATGTCGGGGAGCTGTTTTTT CASKGDVGELFF
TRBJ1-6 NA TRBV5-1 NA TGCGCCAGCAGCTCGGACTTCCCGGATAATTATAATTCACCCCTCCACTTT CASSSDFPDNYNSPLHF
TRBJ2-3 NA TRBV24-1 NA TGTGCCACCGGAAGAGCTACTAGCACAGATACGCAGTATTTT CATGRATSTDTQYF
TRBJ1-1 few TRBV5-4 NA TGTGCCAGCAGCTTCGGACAGAACACTGAAGCTTTCTTT CASSFGQNTEAFF
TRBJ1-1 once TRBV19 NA TGTGCCAGTAGTATAGATTGGGGTATCACTGAAGCTTTCTTT CASSIDWGITEAFF
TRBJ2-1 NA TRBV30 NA TGTGCCTGGAGTGTCGTGCGGGACTTTCTATACTCCTACAATGAGCAGTTCTTC CAWSVVRDFLYSYNEQFF
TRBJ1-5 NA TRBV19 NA TGTGCCAGTAGTATGAGTCCGGTCGGTCAGCCCCAGCATTTT CASSMSPVGQPQHF
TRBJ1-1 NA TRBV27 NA TGTGCCAGCAGCCTTTCGATCGGGAACACTGAAGCTTTCTTT CASSLSIGNTEAFF
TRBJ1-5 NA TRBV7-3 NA TGTGCCAGCAGCATGACAGTCAATCAGCCCCAGCATTTT CASSMTVNQPQHF
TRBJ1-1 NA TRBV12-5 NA TGTGCTAGTGGTTTGGTAACGGGGTTGAACACTGAAGCTTTCTTT CASGLVTGLNTEAFF
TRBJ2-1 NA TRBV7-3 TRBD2 TGTGCCAGCAGCTTAAGAGTCGCGGGGGGTAAAAATGAGCAGTTCTTC CASSLRVAGGKNEQFF
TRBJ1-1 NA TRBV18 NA TGTGCCAGCTCACCCGTAGGGAGGGGCAGGAACACTGAAGCTTTCTTT CASSPVGRGRNTEAFF
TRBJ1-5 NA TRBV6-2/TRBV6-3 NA TGTGCCAGCAGTTACCCGAATCCTAGCAATCAGCCCCAGCATTTT CASSYPNPSNQPQHF
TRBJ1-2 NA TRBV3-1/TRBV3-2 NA TGTGCCAGCAGCCAACGGGACAACTATGGCTACACCTTC CASSQRDNYGYTF
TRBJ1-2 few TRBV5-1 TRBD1 TGCGCCAGCAAGACAGGGGAACCATCTAACTATGGCTACACCTTC CASKTGEPSNYGYTF
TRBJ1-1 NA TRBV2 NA TGTGCCAGCAGTTTACAAGGGGAGAACACTGAAGCTTTCTTT CASSLQGENTEAFF
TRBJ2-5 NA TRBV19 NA TGTGCCGCCGGTAGGGAGGCGGGACAGACCCAGTACTTC CAAGREAGQTQYF
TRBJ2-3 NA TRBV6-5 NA TGTGCCACCACGCCCGGGGGCGGGGGAGATACGCAGTATTTT CATTPGGGGDTQYF
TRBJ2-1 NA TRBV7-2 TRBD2 TGTGCCAGCAGCTTAGTAGCGGGGGGGCTCCCTCCTTACAATGAGCAGTTCTTC CASSLVAGGLPPYNEQFF
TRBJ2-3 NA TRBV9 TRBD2 TGTGCCAGCAGCGTAGTTTCGGGACTAGCGGGGGGGCCCCAGTATTTT CASSVVSGLAGGPQYF
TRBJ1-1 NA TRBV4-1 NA TGCGCCAGCAGCCAAGGATATGGGGGAGGCACTGAAGCTTTCTTT CASSQGYGGGTEAFF
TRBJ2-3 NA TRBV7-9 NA TGTGCCAGCAGCTTAGACAGGGTTATAGGGACAGATACGCAGTATTTT CASSLDRVIGTDTQYF
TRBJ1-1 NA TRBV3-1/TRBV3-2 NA TGTGCCAGCAACAAACATGGGGCGGGCACTGAAGCTTTCTTT CASNKHGAGTEAFF
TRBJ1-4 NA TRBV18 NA TGTGCCAGCTCACCGGCCCGGGAAAGGGCTAATGAAAAACTGTTTTTT CASSPARERANEKLFF
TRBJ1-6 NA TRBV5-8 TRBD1 TGTGCCAGCAGCTTGGCGGGACAGGGGGCGCGGTCACCCCTCCACTTT CASSLAGQGARSPLHF
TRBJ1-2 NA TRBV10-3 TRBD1 TGTGCCAGTAAAGGGGGACAGGGGACTAACTATGGCTACACCTTC CASKGGQGTNYGYTF
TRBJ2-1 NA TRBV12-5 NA TGTGCTAGTGGTTTGGTACTCTTCGGACCAGCCTACAATGAGCAGTTCTTC CASGLVLFGPAYNEQFF
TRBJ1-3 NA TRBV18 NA TGTGCCAGCTCACCACCCTCCATTAGCTCTGGAAACACCATATATTTT CASSPPSISSGNTIYF
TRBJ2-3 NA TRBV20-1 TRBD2 TGCAGTGCTAGTGCCGGACTAGCGGGGTTAGGTACGCAGTATTTT CSASAGLAGLGTQYF
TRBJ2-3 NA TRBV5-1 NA TGCGCCAGCAGCTGGGACATTGGCACAGATACGCAGTATTTT CASSWDIGTDTQYF
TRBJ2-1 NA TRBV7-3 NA TGTGCCAGCAGCTCCAGGGGGGCGAGCTCCTACAATGAGCAGTTCTTC CASSSRGASSYNEQFF
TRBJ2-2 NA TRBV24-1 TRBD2 TGTGCCACCAGTGACCAGCCCGGGACTAGTGACGCCGGGGAGCTGTTTTTT CATSDQPGTSDAGELFF
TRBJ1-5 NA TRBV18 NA TGTGCCAGCTCACAAGGACAGAATAGCAATCAGCCCCAGCATTTT CASSQGQNSNQPQHF
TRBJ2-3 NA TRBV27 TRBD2 TGTGCCAGCAGTTTAATTTGGGGCGGGGGGTACACAGATACGCAGTATTTT CASSLIWGGGYTDTQYF
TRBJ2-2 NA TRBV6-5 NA TGTGCCAGCAGACCGGGACTCCTAAACGGGGAGCTGTTTTTT CASRPGLLNGELFF
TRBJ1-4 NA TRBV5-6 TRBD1 TGTGCCAGCAGCTTGGCGGGGACAGCTAATGAAAAACTGTTTTTT CASSLAGTANEKLFF
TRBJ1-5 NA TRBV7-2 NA TGTGCCAGCAGCTTACAGGGTTACAATCAGCCCCAGCATTTT CASSLQGYNQPQHF
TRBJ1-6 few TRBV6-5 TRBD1 TGTGCCAGCATTCAAAACCGACAGGGCCATTCACCCCTCCACTTT CASIQNRQGHSPLHF
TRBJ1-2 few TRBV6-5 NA TGTGCCAGCAACACCAACTATGGCTACACCTTC CASNTNYGYTF